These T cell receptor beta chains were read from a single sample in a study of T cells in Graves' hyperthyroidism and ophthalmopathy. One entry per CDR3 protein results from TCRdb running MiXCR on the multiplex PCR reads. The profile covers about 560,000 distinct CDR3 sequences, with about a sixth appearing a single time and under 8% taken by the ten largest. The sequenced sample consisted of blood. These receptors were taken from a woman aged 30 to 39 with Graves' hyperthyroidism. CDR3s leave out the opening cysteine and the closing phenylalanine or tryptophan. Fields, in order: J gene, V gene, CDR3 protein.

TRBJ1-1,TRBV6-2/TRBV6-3,ASRGPEAF
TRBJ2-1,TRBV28,ASSLPAAGSYNEQF
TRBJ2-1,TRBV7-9,ASSWGDVEQF
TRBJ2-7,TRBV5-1,ASSPLRGREQY
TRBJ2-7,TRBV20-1,SARDRVSYEQY
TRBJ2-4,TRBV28,ASSLLRALGGQGTKNIQY
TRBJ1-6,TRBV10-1,ASSESIGHSPLH
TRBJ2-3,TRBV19,ASSIARERTDTQY
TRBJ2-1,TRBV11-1,ASSLGVGSSYNEQF
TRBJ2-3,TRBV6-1,ASRGGGTDTQY
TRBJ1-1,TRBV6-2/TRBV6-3,ASSYLLRVGDTEAF
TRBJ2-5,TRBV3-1,ASSQAVPDRGKETQY